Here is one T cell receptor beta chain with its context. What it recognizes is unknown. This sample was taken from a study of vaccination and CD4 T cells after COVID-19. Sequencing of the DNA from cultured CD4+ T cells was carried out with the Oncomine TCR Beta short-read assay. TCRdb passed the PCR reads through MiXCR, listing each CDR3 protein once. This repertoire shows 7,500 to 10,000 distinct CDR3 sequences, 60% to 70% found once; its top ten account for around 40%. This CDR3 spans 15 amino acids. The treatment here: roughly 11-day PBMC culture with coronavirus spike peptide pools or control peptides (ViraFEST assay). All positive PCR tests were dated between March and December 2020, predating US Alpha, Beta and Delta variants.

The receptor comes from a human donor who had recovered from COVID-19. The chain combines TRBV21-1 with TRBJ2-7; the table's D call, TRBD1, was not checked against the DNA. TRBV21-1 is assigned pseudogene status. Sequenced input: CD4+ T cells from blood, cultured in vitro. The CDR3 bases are TGTGCCAGCTTGGTGCGGGGGGCCTGTGGACACGAGCAGTACTTC. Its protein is CASLVRGACGHEQYF.